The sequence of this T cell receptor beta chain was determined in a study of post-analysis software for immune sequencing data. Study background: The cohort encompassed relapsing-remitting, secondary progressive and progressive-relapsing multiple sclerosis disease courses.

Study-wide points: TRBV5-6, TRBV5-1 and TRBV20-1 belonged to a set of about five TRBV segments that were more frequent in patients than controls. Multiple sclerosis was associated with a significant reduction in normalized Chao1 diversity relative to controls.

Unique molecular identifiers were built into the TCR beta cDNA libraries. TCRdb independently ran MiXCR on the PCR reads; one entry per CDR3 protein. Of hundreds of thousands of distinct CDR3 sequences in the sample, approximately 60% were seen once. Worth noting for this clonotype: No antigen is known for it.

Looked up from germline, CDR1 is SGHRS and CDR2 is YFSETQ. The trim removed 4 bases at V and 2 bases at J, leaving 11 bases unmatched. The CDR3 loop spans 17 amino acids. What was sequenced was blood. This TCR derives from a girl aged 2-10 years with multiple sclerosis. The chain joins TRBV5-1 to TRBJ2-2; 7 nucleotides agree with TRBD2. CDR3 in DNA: TGCGCCAGCAGCCCTGGGGTAGCGGGTGTTAACACCGGGGAGCTGTTTTTT. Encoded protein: CASSPGVAGVNTGELFF. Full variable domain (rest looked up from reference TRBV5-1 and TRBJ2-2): KAGVTQTPRYLIKTRGQQVTLSCSPISGHRSVSWYQQTPGQGLQFLFEYFSETQRNKGNFPGRFSGRQFSNSRSEMNVSTLELGDSALYLCASSPGVAGVNTGELFFGEGSRLTVL.